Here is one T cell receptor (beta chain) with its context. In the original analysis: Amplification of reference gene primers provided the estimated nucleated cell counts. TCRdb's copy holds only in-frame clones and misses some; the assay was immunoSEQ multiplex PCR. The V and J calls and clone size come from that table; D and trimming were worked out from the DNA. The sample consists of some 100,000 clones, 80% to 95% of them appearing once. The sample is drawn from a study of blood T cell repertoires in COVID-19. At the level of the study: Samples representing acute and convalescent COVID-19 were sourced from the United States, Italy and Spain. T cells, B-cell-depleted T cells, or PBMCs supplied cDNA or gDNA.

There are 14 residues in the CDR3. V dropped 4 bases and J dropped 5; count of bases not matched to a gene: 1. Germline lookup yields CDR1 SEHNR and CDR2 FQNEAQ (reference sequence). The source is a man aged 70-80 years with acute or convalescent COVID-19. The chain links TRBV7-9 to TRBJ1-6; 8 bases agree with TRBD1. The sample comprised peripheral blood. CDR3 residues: CASSSTGDNSPLHF. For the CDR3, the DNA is TGTGCCAGCAGCTCGACAGGGGATAATTCACCCCTCCACTTT.